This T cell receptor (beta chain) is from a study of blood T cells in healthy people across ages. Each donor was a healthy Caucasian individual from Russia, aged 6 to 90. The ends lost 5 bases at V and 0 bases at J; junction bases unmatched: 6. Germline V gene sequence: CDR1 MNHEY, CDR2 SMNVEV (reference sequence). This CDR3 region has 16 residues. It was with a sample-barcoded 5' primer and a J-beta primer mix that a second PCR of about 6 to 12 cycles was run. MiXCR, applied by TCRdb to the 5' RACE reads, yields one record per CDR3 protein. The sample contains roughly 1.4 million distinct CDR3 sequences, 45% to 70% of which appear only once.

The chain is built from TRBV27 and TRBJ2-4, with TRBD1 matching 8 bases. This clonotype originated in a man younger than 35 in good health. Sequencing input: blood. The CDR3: CASSTTGAGAKNIQYF. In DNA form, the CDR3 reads TGTGCCAGCAGTACGACAGGGGCCGGAGCCAAAAACATTCAGTACTTC.